These 9 T cell receptor beta chains were sequenced from one sample in a study of CD8+CD57+ T cells in acquired aplastic anemia. All sequencing subjects had displayed CD8+CD57+ cell expansion on flow cytometry. Genomic DNA constituted the template upon which TCR beta VDJ and CDR3 profiling was performed. MiXCR, applied by TCRdb to the reads, yields one record per CDR3 protein. Of under 250,000 distinct CDR3 sequences listed, around half are singletons. Sequencing input: sorted CD4+, CD8+, or CD8+CD57+ T cells (not recorded which) from PBMCs. The receptor source for this set is a human donor with aplastic anemia.

The V call is TRBV10-3, the J call TRBJ2-5, with no clear D. V lost 10 bases to trimming and J lost 2 bases, with 8 bases between them. Germline CDR1 is ENHRY and CDR2 is SYGVKD. This CDR3 comprises 11 residues. In DNA, the CDR3 is TGTGCCAGCACGCATCAAGAGACCCAGTACTTC. It codes for CASTHQETQYF.

The J gene is TRBJ2-7, the V gene TRBV7-9; 8 bases agree with TRBD1. This CDR3 contains 15 residues. The junction had 8 bases not matched to a gene; V was cut back by 4 bases and J by 3 bases. Germline V gene lookup returns CDR1 SEHNR and CDR2 FQNEAQ (reference sequence). CDR3 residues: CASSWGTGELYEQYF. The CDR3 DNA reads as TGTGCCAGCAGCTGGGGGACAGGAGAGCTCTACGAGCAGTACTTC.

This clonotype was detected ten times or more. This rearrangement joins TRBV7-8 to TRBJ2-3; a possible D gene is TRBD2 (6 bases). Deletions cut 2 bases from V and 0 bases from J, with 24 bases between. Germline CDR1 SGHVS, CDR2 FQNEAQ. This CDR3 region has 20 residues. In nucleotides, the CDR3 is TGTGCCAGCAGCTTATGGGAGGAAAGAGTCCGTGGGACTAGCACAGATACGCAGTATTTT. Amino acids: CASSLWEERVRGTSTDTQYF.

Of note for this clonotype: This sequence may be a read error, since a much larger clone differs from it by one base. This chain uses TRBV7-9 with TRBJ2-1, with D unresolved. Germline V gene sequence: CDR1 SEHNR, CDR2 FQNEAQ (reference sequence). The CDR3 is 14 amino acids. Trimming took 5 bases from V and 4 from J, leaving 12 bases between them. Here the CDR3 reads CASSLLVSYNEQFF. CDR3 coding DNA: TGTGCCAGCAGCCTCCTGGTGTCGTACAATGAGCAGTTCTTC. Using reference TRBV7-9 and TRBJ2-1 for the parts outside the CDR3, the full variable domain is DTGVSQNPRHKITKRGQNVTFRCDPISEHNRLYWYRQTLGQGPEFLTYFQNEAQLEKSRLLSDRFSAERPKGSFSTLEIQRTEQGDSAMYLCASSLLVSYNEQFFGPGTRLTVL.

With regard to this clonotype: The junction and the germline gene differ at one end; a read error may be behind it. The chain is built from TRBV10-3 and TRBJ2-1; possible D gene TRBD2, 6 bases. The CDR3 covers 15 residues. CDR1 ENHRY and CDR2 SYGVKD come from the germline V gene. The CDR3: CASSYQAGSVNEQFF. DNA for the CDR3: TGTGCCAGCAGTTACCAGGCGGGGTCGGTCAATGAGCAGTTCTTC.

This clonotype has at least ten counts. V and J are TRBV10-3 and TRBJ2-3; TRBD2 is a possible D gene (5 bases). The length of the CDR3 is 17 residues. Germline CDR1 and CDR2: ENHRY and SYGVKD. V lost 0 bases, J lost 2 bases, and 15 bases lay in between. The DNA of the CDR3 is TGTGCCATCAGTGAGTCTACGGGCCCCGGGGACACAGATACGCAGTATTTT. It yields the protein CAISESTGPGDTDTQYF.

Ten or more counts support this clonotype. One junction end does not reproduce the germline sequence, and a read error may be involved. The V gene is TRBV6-2 or TRBV6-3, the J gene TRBJ1-2; D unresolved. The CDR3 totals 11 residues. The germline CDR1 and CDR2 sequences are MNHEY and SVGEGT. CDR3 nucleotide sequence: TGTGCCAGCAGGAACTTCTATGGCTACATCTTC. This sequence encodes CASRNFYGYIF.

The rearrangement joins TRBV20-1 to TRBJ2-5; no definite D call. The V gene lost 1 base and the J gene lost 2 bases, with 11 bases spanning the gap. The CDR3 has 14 amino acids. The germline V gene has CDR1 DFQATT and CDR2 SNEGSKA (reference sequence). The CDR3 is CSARALTQQETQYF. The CDR3 DNA sequence: TGCAGTGCTAGAGCCCTGACACAGCAAGAGACCCAGTACTTC.

The chain uses TRBV11-3 and TRBJ2-7, with TRBD2 matching over 12 bases. This CDR3 has 15 residues. V shed 6 bases, J shed 3 bases, and the junction held 6 bases outside the gene matches. Germline V gene sequence: CDR1 SGHNT, CDR2 YENEEA. The CDR3 sequence is CASSYSGLAGYEQYV. CDR3 nucleotides: TGTGCCAGCAGTTACTCGGGACTAGCGGGCTACGAGCAGTACGTC.